A selection of T cell receptor beta chains follows, all from one sample in a study of blood T cell repertoires in COVID-19. The protocol was immunoSEQ multiplex PCR, while the TCRdb copy is restricted to in-frame clones and leaves out a portion. Of about 480,000 clones in the sample, approximately 89% are singletons; the top ten hold roughly 0.92%. Sequenced input: peripheral blood. The receptor source for this set is a man younger than 35 with COVID-19, enrolled during active disease. Both conserved end residues are part of each CDR3. Fields, in order: V gene, J gene, CDR3 protein.

TRBV27	TRBJ1-5	CASSWGVNQPQHF
TRBV6-5	TRBJ2-7	CASSHTSGSFYEQYF
TRBV5-1	TRBJ1-1	CASSLVGETEAFF
TRBV9	TRBJ2-2	CASSPSGRTNTGELFF
TRBV10-3	TRBJ1-5	CASGGERNQPQHF
TRBV27	TRBJ2-4	CASTDPRGLAKNIQYF
TRBV3-1/TRBV3-2	TRBJ2-7	CASSRTPYEQYF
TRBV25-1	TRBJ2-1	CASSEKLVDEQFF
TRBV2	TRBJ2-5	CASSDTPGPETQYF
TRBV5-1	TRBJ2-5	CASSKYPPGTSGREETQYF
TRBV13	TRBJ2-7	CASSLGRAGLEQYF
TRBV4-1	TRBJ1-1	CASSQDRSREGLNTEAFF
TRBV11-2	TRBJ2-1	CASSFFLGGTSKEQFF
TRBV2	TRBJ2-1	CASSAGPTYREQFF
TRBV7-2	TRBJ2-7	CASSFPGTSGRHEQYF
TRBV7-8	TRBJ2-5	CASSSITGGETQYF
TRBV7-2	TRBJ1-6	CASSLGGTVTSPLHF
TRBV5-1	TRBJ2-7	CASSLRDRDYEQYF
TRBV6-5	TRBJ2-5	CASSYTGTPETQYF
TRBV10-3	TRBJ2-3	CAITDPGVSTDTQYF
TRBV5-4	TRBJ2-5	CASSFGQNRYQETQYF
TRBV24-1	TRBJ2-6	CATSVGHNSGANVLTF
TRBV30	TRBJ2-3	CAWSVALTSGRGDTQYF
TRBV7-8	TRBJ2-1	CASTSGSYNEQFF
TRBV27	TRBJ1-5	CASSTSPGRKGNQPQHF
TRBV11-2	TRBJ2-7	CASSLSQTHLTSVSYEQYF
TRBV6-1	TRBJ1-5	CASSAITGGDGKGNQPQHF
TRBV5-6	TRBJ2-2	CASSFEARDTGELFF
TRBV5-4	TRBJ1-1	CASSLGAGINTEAFF